This T cell receptor beta chain was recorded in a study of spatial heterogeneity in lung cancer. Study-level results: The appearance of ubiquitous expanded tumor TCRs in blood was greater at resection than follow-up.

This clonotype occurred many times. Its target is not known. Trimming took 1 base from V and 0 from J, leaving 12 bases between them. Germline loops: CDR1 MNHEY, CDR2 SVGAGI. The CDR3 has 16 amino acids. One entry per CDR3 protein results from TCRdb running MiXCR on the 5' RACE reads. The sample has 39,000 or so distinct CDR3 sequences, around 7% seen once. Time point noted: sample taken at primary tumor resection. This chain connects TRBV6-5 to TRBJ1-1; D is ambiguous. Sequenced material: PBMCs, taken at surgery. This TCR came from a male donor with early-stage non-small cell lung cancer. CDR3 sequence reads: CASSYWAGTMNTEAFF. CDR3 bases: TGTGCCAGCAGTTACTGGGCAGGCACCATGAACACTGAAGCTTTCTTT.